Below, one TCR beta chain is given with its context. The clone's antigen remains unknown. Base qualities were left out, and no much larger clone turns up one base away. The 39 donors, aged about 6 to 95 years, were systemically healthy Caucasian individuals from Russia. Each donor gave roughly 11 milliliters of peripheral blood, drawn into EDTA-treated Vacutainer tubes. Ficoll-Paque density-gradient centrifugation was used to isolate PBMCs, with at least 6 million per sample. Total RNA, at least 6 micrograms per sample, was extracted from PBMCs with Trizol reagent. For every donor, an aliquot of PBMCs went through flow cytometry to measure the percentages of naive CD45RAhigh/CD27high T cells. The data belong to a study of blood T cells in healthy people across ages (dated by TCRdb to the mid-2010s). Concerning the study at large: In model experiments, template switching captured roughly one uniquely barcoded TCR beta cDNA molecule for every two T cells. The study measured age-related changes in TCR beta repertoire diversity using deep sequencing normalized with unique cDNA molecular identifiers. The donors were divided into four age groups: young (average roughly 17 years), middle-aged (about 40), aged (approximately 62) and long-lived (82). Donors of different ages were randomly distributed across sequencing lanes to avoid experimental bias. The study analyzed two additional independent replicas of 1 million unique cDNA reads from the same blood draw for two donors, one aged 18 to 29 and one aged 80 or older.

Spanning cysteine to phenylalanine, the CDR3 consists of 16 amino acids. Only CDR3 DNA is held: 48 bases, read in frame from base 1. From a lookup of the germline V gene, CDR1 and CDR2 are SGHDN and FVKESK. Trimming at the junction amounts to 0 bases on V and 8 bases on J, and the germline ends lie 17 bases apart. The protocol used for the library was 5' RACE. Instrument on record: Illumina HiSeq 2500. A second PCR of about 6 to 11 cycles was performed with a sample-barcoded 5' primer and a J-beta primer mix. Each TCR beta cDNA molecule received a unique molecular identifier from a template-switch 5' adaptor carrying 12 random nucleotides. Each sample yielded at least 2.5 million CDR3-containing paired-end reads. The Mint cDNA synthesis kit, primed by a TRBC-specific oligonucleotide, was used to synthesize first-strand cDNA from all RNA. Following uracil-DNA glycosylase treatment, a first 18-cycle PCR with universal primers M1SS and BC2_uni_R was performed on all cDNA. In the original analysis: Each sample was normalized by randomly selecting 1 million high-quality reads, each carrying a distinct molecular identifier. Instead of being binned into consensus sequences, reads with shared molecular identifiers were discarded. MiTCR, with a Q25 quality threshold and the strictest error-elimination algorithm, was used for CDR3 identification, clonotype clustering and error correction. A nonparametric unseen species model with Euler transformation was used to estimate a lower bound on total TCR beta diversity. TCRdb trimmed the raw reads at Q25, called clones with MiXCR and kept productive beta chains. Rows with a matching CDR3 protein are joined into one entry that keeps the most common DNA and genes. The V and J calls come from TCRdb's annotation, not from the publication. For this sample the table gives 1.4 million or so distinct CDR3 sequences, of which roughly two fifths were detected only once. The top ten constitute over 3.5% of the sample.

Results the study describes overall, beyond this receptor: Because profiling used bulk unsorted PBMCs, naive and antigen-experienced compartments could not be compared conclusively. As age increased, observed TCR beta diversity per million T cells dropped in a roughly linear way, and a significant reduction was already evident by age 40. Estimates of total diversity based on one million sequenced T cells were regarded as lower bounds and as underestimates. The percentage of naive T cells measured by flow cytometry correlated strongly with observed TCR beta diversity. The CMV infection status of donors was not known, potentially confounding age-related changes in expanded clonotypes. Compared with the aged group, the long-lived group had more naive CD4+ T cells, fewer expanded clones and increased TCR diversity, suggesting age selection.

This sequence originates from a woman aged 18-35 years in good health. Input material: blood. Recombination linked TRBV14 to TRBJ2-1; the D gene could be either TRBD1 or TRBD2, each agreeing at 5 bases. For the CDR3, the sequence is CASSQERGVGVHEQFF. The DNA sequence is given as TGTGCCAGCAGCCAAGAACGTGGTGTGGGGGTGCATGAGCAGTTCTTC.